This T cell receptor (beta chain) was found in a study of T cell responses to AZD1222 COVID-19 vaccine. Study-level points and caveats: Repertoire sampling occurred only after the peak T cell response. Just five to seven people given AZD1222 tested seropositive at baseline.

V was trimmed by 0 bases and J by 3 bases, leaving 11 bases between them. Germline CDR1 and CDR2: LGHNA and YNFKEQ. The CDR3 loop spans 15 amino acids. About this clone: Antigen unknown.

Assay: immunoSEQ multiplex PCR; the TCRdb copy retains only in-frame clones and omits some. There are approximately 110,000 clones in the sample; less than 90% occur only once, and 4.4% lies in the top ten. The sequencing used peripheral blood, collected on day 0 of AZD1222 vaccination. The genes are TRBV4-2 and TRBJ1-1, with D possibly matching TRBD1 (6 bases). The sequence was obtained from an adult in good health. The CDR3 DNA follows: TGTGCCAGCAGCCAAGAGGGAGGGGGATACACTGAAGCTTTCTTT. Its protein is CASSQEGGGYTEAFF.